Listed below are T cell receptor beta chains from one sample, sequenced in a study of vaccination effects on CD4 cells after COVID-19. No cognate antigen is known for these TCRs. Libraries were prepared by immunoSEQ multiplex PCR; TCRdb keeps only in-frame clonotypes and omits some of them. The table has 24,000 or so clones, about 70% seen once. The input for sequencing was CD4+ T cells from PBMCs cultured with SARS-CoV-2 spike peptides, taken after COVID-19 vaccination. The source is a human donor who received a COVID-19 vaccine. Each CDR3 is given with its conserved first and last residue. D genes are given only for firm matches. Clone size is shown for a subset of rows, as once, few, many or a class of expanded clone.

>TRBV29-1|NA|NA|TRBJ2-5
TGCAGCGTTGCTCGAGGGGTCGGGGAGACCCAGTACTTC
CSVARGVGETQYF
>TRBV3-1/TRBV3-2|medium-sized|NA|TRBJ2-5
TGTGCCAGCAGCCAAGATCCAGGGAGGGAGACCCAGTACTTC
CASSQDPGRETQYF
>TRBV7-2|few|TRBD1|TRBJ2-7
TGTGCCAGCAGCTCACAGGGGGGCAGGTACGAGCAGTACTTC
CASSSQGGRYEQYF
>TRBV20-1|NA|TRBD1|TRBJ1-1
TGCAGTGCTAGTTCCCAGGGGGCGTGGGGCCGTAGGGACACTGAAGCTTTCTTT
CSASSQGAWGRRDTEAFF
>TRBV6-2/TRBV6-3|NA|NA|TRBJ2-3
TGTGCCAGCAGTGGCCGTTCAGATACGCAGTATTTT
CASSGRSDTQYF
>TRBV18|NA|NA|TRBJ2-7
TGTGCCAGCTCACCGCCGGGACAATTTCCCGAGCAGTACTTC
CASSPPGQFPEQYF
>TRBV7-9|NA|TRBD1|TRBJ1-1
TGTGCCAGCAGCCCCATGGACAGGACGGGGGCTTTCTTT
CASSPMDRTGAFF
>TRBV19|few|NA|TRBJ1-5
TGTGCCAGTAGTATGCAGGCGGTAGTAAACAATCAGCCCCAGCATTTT
CASSMQAVVNNQPQHF
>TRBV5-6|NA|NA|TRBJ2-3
TGTGCCAGCAGCTTATCTAGGACAGATACGCAGTATTTT
CASSLSRTDTQYF
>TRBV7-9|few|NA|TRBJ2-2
TGTGCCAGCAGCTTTGGTTACAGTGCGACCCGGGAGCTGTTTTTT
CASSFGYSATRELFF
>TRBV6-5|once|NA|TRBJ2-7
TGTGCCAGCAGACCGGGACATGAGGGCTCCTACGAGCAGTACTTC
CASRPGHEGSYEQYF
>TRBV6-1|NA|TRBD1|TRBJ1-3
TGTGCCAGCAGTGACATTCCCGACAGGGCCTTTTCTGGAAACACCATATATTTT
CASSDIPDRAFSGNTIYF
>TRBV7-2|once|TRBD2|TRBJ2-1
TGTGCCAGCAGCTTAGCGGGGAGGGTCGGTAATGAGCAGTTCTTC
CASSLAGRVGNEQFF
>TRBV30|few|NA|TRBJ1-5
TGTGCCTGGAGTGTACGGGGGAATCAGCCCCAGCATTTT
CAWSVRGNQPQHF
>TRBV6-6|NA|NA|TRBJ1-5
TGTGCCAGCAGTTACCCGACGGAAGTCAATCAGCCCCAGCATTTT
CASSYPTEVNQPQHF
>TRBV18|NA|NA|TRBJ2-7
TGTGCCAGCTCACCACCGGAAAGGGAAGGAGCCCACTTC
CASSPPEREGAHF
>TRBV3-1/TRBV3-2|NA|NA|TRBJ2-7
TGTGCCAGCAGCCAGTACGGAGTTTACGAGCAGTACTTC
CASSQYGVYEQYF
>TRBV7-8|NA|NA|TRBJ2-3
TGTGCCAGCAGCTTAGATGCGGGGTTGACTAGCACAGATACGCAGTATTTT
CASSLDAGLTSTDTQYF
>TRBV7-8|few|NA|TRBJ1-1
TGTGCCAGCAGCTTAGGGACAGCGAACACTGAAGCTTTCTTT
CASSLGTANTEAFF
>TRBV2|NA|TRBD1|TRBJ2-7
TGTGCCAGCAGTGAAGGGACAGGGGGCGAGCAGTACTTC
CASSEGTGGEQYF
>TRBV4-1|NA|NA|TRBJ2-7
TGCGCCAGCAGCCCCACCGGGACCCATGGGGCCACCGAGCAGTACTTC
CASSPTGTHGATEQYF
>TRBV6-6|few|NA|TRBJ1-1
TGTGCCAGCAGTTACCCCGGGGATGGCACTGAAGCTTTCTTT
CASSYPGDGTEAFF
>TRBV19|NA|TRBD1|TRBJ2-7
TGTGCCAGTAGTATAGCTTCGACAGGGTCCTACGAGCAGTACTTC
CASSIASTGSYEQYF
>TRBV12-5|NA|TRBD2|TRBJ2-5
TGTGCTAGTGGTTTAGGTGTAGCGGGAGTAGAGACCCAGTACTTC
CASGLGVAGVETQYF
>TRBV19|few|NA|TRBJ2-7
TGTGCCAGTGCCCTTGGCGGGGTGGCCTACGAGCAGTACTTC
CASALGGVAYEQYF
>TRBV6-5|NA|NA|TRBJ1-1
TGTGCCAGCAGCTGGGGACAGAACACTGAAGCTTTCTTT
CASSWGQNTEAFF
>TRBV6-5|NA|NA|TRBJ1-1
TGTGCCGCCAGGGATTCTGAAGCTTTCTTT
CAARDSEAFF
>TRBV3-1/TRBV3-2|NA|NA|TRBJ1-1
TGTGCCAGCAGCCCCCAGACAGCGAACACTGAAGCTTTCTTT
CASSPQTANTEAFF
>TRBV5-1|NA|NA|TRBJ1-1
TGCGCCAGCAGCTTGGCCACGGGTCTGAACACTGAAGCTTTCTTT
CASSLATGLNTEAFF
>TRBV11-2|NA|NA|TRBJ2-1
TGTGCCAGCAGCTTAGTTCGGAAAAAGACCTACAATGAGCAGTTCTTC
CASSLVRKKTYNEQFF
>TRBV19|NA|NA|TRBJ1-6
TGTGCCAGTAGTATCAATCTCTATAATTCACCCCTCCACTTT
CASSINLYNSPLHF
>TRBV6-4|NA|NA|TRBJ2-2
TGTGCCAGCAGTGGTCAGGGTAGTTCCGGGGAGCTGTTTTTT
CASSGQGSSGELFF
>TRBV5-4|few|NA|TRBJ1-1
TGTGCCAGCAGCGCCCCAGGAGCCCCGAACACTGAAGCTTTCTTT
CASSAPGAPNTEAFF
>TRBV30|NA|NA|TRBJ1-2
TGTGCCTGGAGGCCTACCTCGTTTGGCTACACCTTC
CAWRPTSFGYTF
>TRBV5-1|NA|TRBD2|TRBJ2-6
TGCGCCAGCAGCGGGGGGACTAGTAGTACCAACGTCCTGACTTTC
CASSGGTSSTNVLTF
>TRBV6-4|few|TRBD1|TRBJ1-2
TGTGCCAGCAGTGATCCGGGACAGGGTTATGGCTACACCTTC
CASSDPGQGYGYTF
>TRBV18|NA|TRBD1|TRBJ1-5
TGTGCCAGCTCACCTGGACAGGGCCCTAGCAATCAGCCCCAGCATTTT
CASSPGQGPSNQPQHF
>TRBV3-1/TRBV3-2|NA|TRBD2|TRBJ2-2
TGTGCCAGCAGCCAGCGAAAGCGGGGAGGCACCGGGGAGCTGTTTTTT
CASSQRKRGGTGELFF
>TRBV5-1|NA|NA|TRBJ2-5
TGCGCCAGCAGCCCTGGGGTAGGGGGAGAGACCCAGTACTTC
CASSPGVGGETQYF
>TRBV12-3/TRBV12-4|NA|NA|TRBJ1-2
TGTGCCAGCAGTCTTTCCCCCGCGAATGGCTACACCTTC
CASSLSPANGYTF
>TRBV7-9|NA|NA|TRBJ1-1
TGTGCCAGCAGCTTAGGTGCCCACGATGCCTCTGAAGCTTTCTTT
CASSLGAHDASEAFF
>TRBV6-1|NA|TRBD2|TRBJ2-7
TGTGCCAGCAGTGAAGCCGAAGCGGGACGCCTCTACGAGCAGTACTTC
CASSEAEAGRLYEQYF
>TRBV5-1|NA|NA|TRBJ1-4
TGCGCCAGCAGCTTGGCAGGGTGGGCTAATGAAAAACTGTTTTTT
CASSLAGWANEKLFF
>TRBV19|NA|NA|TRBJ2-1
TGTGCCAGTTGGTCAGAGACAGGGGGGGAAGCGGGAGTTAGGGTCAATGAGCAGTTCTTC
CASWSETGGEAGVRVNEQFF
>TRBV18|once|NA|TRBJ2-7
TGTGCCAGCTCACCAAGACAGGACTCCTACGAGCAGTACTTC
CASSPRQDSYEQYF
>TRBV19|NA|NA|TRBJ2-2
TGTGCCAGTAGTCAAGACACCGGGGAGCTGTTTTTT
CASSQDTGELFF
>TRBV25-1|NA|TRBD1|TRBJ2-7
TGTGCCAGCAGTGAAACTGGGACAGGGTACTACGAGCAGTACTTC
CASSETGTGYYEQYF
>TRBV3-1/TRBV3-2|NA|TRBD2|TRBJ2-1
TGTGCCAGCAGCCAAACTATCAACCGGGGCGGGGGATCGTTCTTC
CASSQTINRGGGSFF
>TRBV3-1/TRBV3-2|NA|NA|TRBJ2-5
TGTGCCAGCAGCCAGGAGGGGGGAGAGACCCAGTACTTC
CASSQEGGETQYF
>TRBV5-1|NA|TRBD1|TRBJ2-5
TGCGCCAGCAGCTTACAGGGGGCAGGAGAGACCCAGTACTTC
CASSLQGAGETQYF
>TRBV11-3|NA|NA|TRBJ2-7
TGTGCCAGCAGCGCGGGACAGAACTACGAGCAGTACTTC
CASSAGQNYEQYF
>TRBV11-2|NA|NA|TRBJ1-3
TGTGCCAGCAGGCCCCCGGGCAGGAGCTCTGGAAACACCATATATTTT
CASRPPGRSSGNTIYF
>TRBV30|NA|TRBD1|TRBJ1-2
TGTGCCTGGCGGGACAGGGTAGATGGCTACACCTTC
CAWRDRVDGYTF
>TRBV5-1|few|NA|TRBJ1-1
TGCGCCAGCAGCTTCGGCAGGGTGAACACTGAAGCTTTCTTT
CASSFGRVNTEAFF
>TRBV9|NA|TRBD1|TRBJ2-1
TGTGCCAGCGCGGGACAGGGTAATTCCTACAATGAGCAGTTCTTC
CASAGQGNSYNEQFF
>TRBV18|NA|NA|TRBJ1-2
TGTGCCAGCTCACCTCCGACAGCGGGGGATGGCTACACCTTC
CASSPPTAGDGYTF
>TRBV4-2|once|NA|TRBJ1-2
TGTGCCAGCAGCCAGGCCCCCCAGTGGGAGTATGGCTACACCTTC
CASSQAPQWEYGYTF